This T cell receptor beta chain was profiled in a study of Tregs in tolerant kidney transplant recipients. Study conclusions and caveats: Findings come from small patient numbers and require larger validation. Antigen-driven expansion was suggested because donor-specific Tregs expanded more than all Tregs in tolerant patients. This study did not directly address biological reproducibility.

Assay: immunoSEQ multiplex PCR; the TCRdb copy retains only in-frame clones and omits some. The sample includes approximately 50,000 clones, around 90% of them seen just once. Related graft donors supplied nonmyeloablative bone marrow transplants, and mixed chimerism was transient. CD4+CD25+CD127- Tregs, CD4+CD25- non-Tregs, CD4 and CD8 cells were sorted. This clone was seen a single time. Antigen specificity is unknown. The germline V gene encodes CDR1 MNHEY and CDR2 SVGAGI. This CDR3 region has 15 residues. The V gene end was trimmed by 6 bases and the J gene end by 4 bases; junction bases not matched to a gene: 6.

The clonotype was recovered from a human patient who received a combined kidney and bone marrow transplant. The graft donor may be the source of some T cells. This specimen consisted of CD8+ T cells from blood (PBMCs), obtained 24 months after the transplant. V gene TRBV6-5 combines with J gene TRBJ2-1; the match to TRBD2 covers 10 bases. CDR3 sequence reads: CASSMTSGPYNEQFF. CDR3 nucleotide sequence: TGTGCCAGCAGCATGACTAGCGGGCCGTACAATGAGCAGTTCTTC.